A single sample is the source of the 14 T cell receptor beta chains below, sequenced in a study of blood T cells in healthy people across ages (dated by TCRdb to between 2014 and 2016). Library method: 5' RACE. Sequencing used an Illumina HiSeq 2500. A second 7 to 11 cycle PCR used a sample-barcoded 5' primer and a J-beta primer mix. Through fastp at Q25 and MiXCR, TCRdb rebuilt clones from the public reads, retaining in-frame beta chains. Each CDR3 protein appears once, grouped with its most common genes and DNA. The sample yields more than 1.4 million distinct CDR3 sequences; 40% to 50% were counted once. Of the sample, roughly 7.9% falls within the top ten clones. Sequences were obtained from blood. These receptors were obtained from a woman aged 18-29 years in good health.

The CDR3 region has the DNA TGTGCCAGCAGTTTATTGGACCTGGGAAACGAGCAGTACTTC. Its translation is CASSLLDLGNEQYF. This chain links TRBV28 with TRBJ2-4, with D unresolved. The closer fit of TRBJ2-7 to the DNA end suggests the J call may be wrong. The CDR3 runs to 14 residues. CDR1 and CDR2 (germline): MDHEN, SYDVKM.

This clonotype was observed a handful of times. This chain links TRBV20-1 with TRBJ2-1; 7 bases match TRBD2. The CDR3 totals 14 residues. Germline V lookup: CDR1 DFQATT, CDR2 SNEGSKA (reference sequence). With 6 bases clipped from V and 5 bases from J, the junction kept 10 bases outside the gene matches. CDR3 residues: CSAVLAPRDNEQFF. CDR3 nucleotides: TGCAGTGCGGTACTAGCGCCTAGGGACAATGAGCAGTTCTTC.

This clonotype showed up just a few times. The chain couples TRBV28 to TRBJ1-2; D gene unclear. Per the germline V gene, CDR1 is MDHEN and CDR2 is SYDVKM. The CDR3 contains 15 residues. The V end lost 3 bases, the J end lost 8 bases, and 19 bases lay between the germline ends. The CDR3 region is CASSLPSDYSRGYTF. CDR3 DNA: TGTGCCAGCAGTTTGCCTTCTGACTACTCCAGGGGCTACACCTTC.

This clonotype was observed a handful of times. The V and J genes are TRBV7-2 and TRBJ1-2, with 7 bases aligning to TRBD1. Trimming took 3 bases from V and 4 from J; bases not matched to a gene: 11. The V gene's germline CDR1 is SGHTA and CDR2 FQGNSA. CDR3 length: 16 residues. CDR3 coding DNA: TGTGCCAGCAGCTTCCGATGGGACAGTATATTCTATGGCTACACCTTC. Translation: CASSFRWDSIFYGYTF. Full variable domain (rest looked up from reference TRBV7-2 and TRBJ1-2): GAGVSQSPSNKVTEKGKDVELRCDPISGHTALYWYRQSLGQGLEFLIYFQGNSAPDKSGLPSDRFSAERTGGSVSTLTIQRTQQEDSAVYLCASSFRWDSIFYGYTFGSGTRLTVV.

The chain carries TRBV5-6 and TRBJ2-5; D not resolved. The CDR3 spans 14 residues. Trimming took off 1 base at V and 4 bases at J, with 11 bases between the two ends. CDR1 and CDR2 (germline): SGHDT, YYEEEE. CDR3 nucleotides: TGTGCCAGCAGCTTGTCGACCACGCCAGAGACCCAGTACTTC. This translates into CASSLSTTPETQYF.

The gene calls are TRBV5-4 and TRBJ2-1; D perhaps matches TRBD1 (6 bases). The CDR3 loop spans 13 amino acids. With 3 bases removed from V and 9 bases from J, the gap between germline ends came to 13 bases. Germline assignment: CDR1 SGHNT and CDR2 YYREEE (reference sequence). The CDR3 DNA reads TGTGCCAGCAGCTACCAGACAGGTACTGAGCAGTTCTTC. Its translation is CASSYQTGTEQFF.

The chain carries TRBV12-3 or TRBV12-4 and TRBJ1-1; D is uncertain. V lost 7 bases, J lost 8 bases, and 11 bases lay in between. The CDR3 runs 11 residues. CDR3 coding DNA: TGTGCCAGCACCTCACTCTTAGAAGCTTTCTTT. It codes for CASTSLLEAFF.

This clonotype was counted between two and nine times. The chain links TRBV12-3 or TRBV12-4 to TRBJ2-5; D is perhaps TRBD1 or TRBD2 (6 bases each). V lost 6 bases, J lost 4 bases, and 18 bases lay in between. There are 15 residues in the CDR3. CDR3 in DNA: TGTGCCAGCAGCCTCGCGACTAGAGGGGGAGAGACCCAGTACTTC. This translates into CASSLATRGGETQYF.

This clonotype appeared a few times. V usage is TRBV2 and J usage is TRBJ1-5; 7 nucleotides match TRBD1. The CDR3 sequence is 14 residues long. After removal of 7 bases from V and 2 bases from J, the junction contained 5 bases not matched to a gene. Germline CDR1 is SNHLY and CDR2 is FYNNEI. The CDR3 sequence is CASTGTERNQPQHF. In DNA form, the CDR3 reads TGTGCCAGCACCGGGACAGAACGCAATCAGCCCCAGCATTTT.

The chain uses TRBV30 and TRBJ2-7; the match to TRBD1 covers 8 bases. J gave up 9 bases and V 0 bases, and 13 bases lay outside the gene matches. The length of the CDR3 is 15 residues. Germline lookup yields CDR1 GTSNPN and CDR2 SVGIG (reference sequence). The CDR3 sequence is CAWSVGAGGYEVQYF. The CDR3 DNA reads TGTGCCTGGAGTGTAGGGGCAGGGGGCTACGAAGTGCAGTACTTC.

This chain joins TRBV20-1 and TRBJ2-7; D is ambiguous. The V gene's germline CDR1 is DFQATT and CDR2 SNEGSKA (reference sequence). The CDR3 totals 13 residues. Deletions cut 0 bases from V and 0 bases from J, with 6 bases between. Here the CDR3 DNA reads TGCAGTGCTAGAGACGCGCTCTCCTACGAGCAGTACTTC. Translation: CSARDALSYEQYF.

This clonotype was observed a few times. The chain couples TRBV20-1 to TRBJ1-2, with 12 bases matching TRBD1. Germline trimming cut 5 bases from V and 3 bases from J; bases unmatched to any gene: 10. From germline, CDR1 is DFQATT and CDR2 SNEGSKA (reference sequence). The CDR3 is 16 amino acids. The CDR3 reads CSAVNPGQGADYGYTF. DNA of the CDR3: TGCAGTGCTGTAAATCCGGGACAGGGGGCGGACTATGGCTACACCTTC.

The chain recombines TRBV25-1 with TRBJ1-2; a possible D gene is TRBD1 (5 bases). The CDR3 has 16 residues. V shed 5 bases and J shed 4 bases, with 20 bases lying between them. CDR1 and CDR2 (germline): MGHDK, SYGVNS. This CDR3 is CASSSPQAHGGYGYTF. The CDR3 DNA reads TGTGCCAGCAGTTCCCCACAGGCCCATGGGGGCTATGGCTACACCTTC.

The chain is built from TRBV5-6 and TRBJ2-1; D is unclear. CDR3 size: 14 residues. The V gene lost 0 bases and the J gene lost 6 bases, with 10 bases spanning the gap. Germline V gene sequence: CDR1 SGHDT, CDR2 YYEEEE. The CDR3 DNA is TGTGCCAGCAGCTTGGTGTATGGGGTCAATGAGCAGTTCTTC. Its protein is CASSLVYGVNEQFF.